This T cell receptor beta chain came from a study of blood T cell repertoires in COVID-19. Study details: The United States, Italy and Spain supplied acute and convalescent COVID-19 samples. PBMCs, B-cell-depleted T cells, or T cells provided the cDNA or gDNA that made up the material.

The germline V gene has CDR1 WNHNN and CDR2 SYGVQD (reference sequence). Trimming shortened V by 0 bases and J by 0 bases, and 6 bases separated the two germline ends. The CDR3 runs 14 residues. Original handling: Amplification of reference gene primers was used by the study to estimate nucleated cell counts. The assay was immunoSEQ multiplex PCR, and TCRdb's table has in-frame clones only and misses some. Clone size and V and J calls were adopted from that table, with D and trimming inferred from the DNA. The sample holds under 200,000 clones, approximately 84% seen once. This clonotype was obtained from a human donor with acute or convalescent COVID-19. The donor label of this sample is uncertain. The gene calls are TRBV10-1 and TRBJ2-7; D is undetermined. Sequencing was carried out using peripheral blood. The CDR3 DNA follows: TGCGCCAGCAGTGAGTCCCAGGACTCCTACGAGCAGTACTTC. Its protein is CASSESQDSYEQYF.